Listed below are T cell receptor beta chains from one sample, sequenced in a study of identical twins. TCRdb called the 5' RACE reads again in MiXCR, with one record for every CDR3 protein. Of under 500,000 distinct CDR3 sequences in the sample, roughly 13% are singletons; the top ten hold 0.95% to 1%. This same sample was also taken into another study, of yellow fever vaccine responses in identical twins.

Sequencing was carried out using CD4+ T cells sorted from blood. All receptors derive from a woman between 18 and 29 years old in good health. Both conserved end residues are part of each CDR3. The order of the fields is clone size, V gene, J gene, CDR3 protein. Size is omitted from some rows. Given values are once, few, many or a class for expanded clones.

many	TRBV7-9	TRBJ2-1	CASSSRAGERREQFF
once	TRBV12-3/TRBV12-4	TRBJ2-6	CASSLRALSGANVLTF
.	TRBV15	TRBJ2-7	CATSRGGDGYEQYF
.	TRBV13	TRBJ2-5	CASSPAGRQETQYF
.	TRBV6-4	TRBJ1-1	CASSREMNTEAFF
few	TRBV10-3	TRBJ1-6	CAISGTTGHNSPLHF
few	TRBV19	TRBJ1-2	CASSILNYGYTF
.	TRBV7-2	TRBJ2-7	CTSSLTREQYF
few	TRBV7-2	TRBJ2-7	CASSLAAPAGISYEQYF
many	TRBV12-3/TRBV12-4	TRBJ2-6	CASSLWSDPSLHVLTF
few	TRBV5-6	TRBJ1-5	CASSRTDIDQPQHF
.	TRBV2	TRBJ2-5	CASTLRIQETQYF
.	TRBV24-1	TRBJ2-1	CATSDTSGTSGNVNEQFF
.	TRBV5-5	TRBJ2-1	CASSLGLAGGVFEQFF
many	TRBV5-1	TRBJ2-5	CASSSTRPQETQYF
few	TRBV10-3	TRBJ2-7	CAVGVSANYEQYF
few	TRBV5-1	TRBJ2-5	CASSVDRAQETQYF
many	TRBV5-1	TRBJ2-3	CASSAGGRDTQYF
few	TRBV5-1	TRBJ1-2	CASSLGTGLDYGYTF
few	TRBV20-1	TRBJ1-1	CSAADLGASSEAFF
.	TRBV11-2	TRBJ2-7	CASSLESAGTYEQYF
few	TRBV3-1	TRBJ2-3	CASSQRTGSIDTQYF
many	TRBV10-3	TRBJ2-1	CAISEVANTYNEQFF
many	TRBV20-1	TRBJ1-5	CSARASNQPQHF
once	TRBV20-1	TRBJ2-7	CSARAGEGTYEQYF
.	TRBV30	TRBJ2-7	CAWVGPYEQYF
few	TRBV2	TRBJ2-1	CASSRQGISYSEQFF
few	TRBV9	TRBJ2-5	CASSVQGARETQYF
many	TRBV7-9	TRBJ2-2	CASSESQSNTGELFF
many	TRBV7-9	TRBJ2-3	CASSLDSGADTQYF
.	TRBV6-5	TRBJ2-7	CASSYLGHSNEQYF
.	TRBV7-9	TRBJ1-2	CASSLGGQNYGYTF
.	TRBV5-1	TRBJ1-2	CASSPKAQGRGYTF
many	TRBV10-3	TRBJ1-1	CAISEFLGTEAFF
few	TRBV6-2/TRBV6-3	TRBJ2-2	CASGRSINTGELFF
.	TRBV7-2	TRBJ2-2	CASSLVLQYTGELFF
few	TRBV6-1	TRBJ2-7	CASRQGINYEQYF
few	TRBV10-2	TRBJ2-2	CASSTQGVGELFF
few	TRBV15	TRBJ2-7	CATSRDRGSLYYEQYF
few	TRBV24-1	TRBJ2-7	CATTRGGEQYF
few	TRBV7-9	TRBJ2-5	CASSSQGFQETQYF
.	TRBV10-3	TRBJ2-7	CAISREDEQYF
few	TRBV5-1	TRBJ2-2	CASVLGTGGTGELFF
few	TRBV28	TRBJ2-2	CASSRSTGELFF
few	TRBV10-3	TRBJ2-1	CAISEWTSDYNEQFF
few	TRBV7-2	TRBJ2-7	CASSFDAGGSSYEQYF